This TCR beta chain emerged from a study of blood T cells in healthy people across ages. Overall study: Per every two T cells, about one barcoded beta molecule was captured by template switching.

Whole-study results and caveats: In long-lived donors, naive CD4+ cell counts and diversity exceeded those of aged donors. Diversity of TCR beta correlated strongly with naive T cell percentage.

A second PCR, run for about 7 to 11 cycles, used a sample-barcoded 5' primer plus a J-beta primer mix. Every cDNA molecule bore a tag from a template-switch adaptor containing 12 random nucleotides. Each CDR3 protein is one row after TCRdb ran MiXCR on the 5' RACE reads. The table shows about 1.4 million distinct CDR3 sequences, with roughly 60% occurring only once. The V gene's germline CDR1 is MNHEY and CDR2 SMNVEV (reference sequence). V was cut by 6 bases and J by 7 bases, with 13 bases left in between. The CDR3 totals 12 residues. Of note for this clonotype: Its target is unknown.

The TCR originated in a man between 18 and 35 years old in good health. Sequenced sample: blood. The V gene is TRBV27, the J gene TRBJ2-7; D is perhaps TRBD1 or TRBD2 (5 bases each). CDR3 loop: CASRGTSGEQYF. Here the CDR3 DNA reads TGTGCCAGCAGGGGGACCTCTGGGGAGCAGTACTTC.